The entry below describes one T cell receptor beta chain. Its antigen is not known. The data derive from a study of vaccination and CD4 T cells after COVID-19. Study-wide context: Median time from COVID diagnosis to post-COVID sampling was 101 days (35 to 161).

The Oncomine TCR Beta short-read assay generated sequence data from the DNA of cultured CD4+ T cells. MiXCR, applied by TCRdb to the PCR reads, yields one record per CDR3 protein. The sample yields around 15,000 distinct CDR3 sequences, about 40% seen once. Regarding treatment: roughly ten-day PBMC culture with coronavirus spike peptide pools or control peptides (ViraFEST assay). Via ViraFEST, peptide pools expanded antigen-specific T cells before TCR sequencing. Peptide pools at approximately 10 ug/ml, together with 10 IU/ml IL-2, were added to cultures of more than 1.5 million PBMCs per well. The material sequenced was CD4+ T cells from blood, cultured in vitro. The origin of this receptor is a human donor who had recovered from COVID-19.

The CDR3: CASSPGTSGTDTQYF. The DNA for the CDR3 is TGTGCCAGCAGCCCCGGGACTAGCGGCACAGATACGCAGTATTTT. This chain uses TRBV5-4 with TRBJ2-3; 10 nucleotides match TRBD2. The CDR3 contains 15 residues. The germline CDR1 and CDR2 sequences are SGHNT and YYREEE (reference sequence). V lost 4 bases to trimming and J lost 1 base; unmatched junction nucleotides: 3. Variable domain in full (rest from reference TRBV5-4 and TRBJ2-3): ETGVTQSPTHLIKTRGQQVTLRCSSQSGHNTVSWYQQALGQGPQFIFQYYREEENGRGNFPPRFSGLQFPNYSSELNVNALELDDSALYLCASSPGTSGTDTQYFGPGTRLTVL.